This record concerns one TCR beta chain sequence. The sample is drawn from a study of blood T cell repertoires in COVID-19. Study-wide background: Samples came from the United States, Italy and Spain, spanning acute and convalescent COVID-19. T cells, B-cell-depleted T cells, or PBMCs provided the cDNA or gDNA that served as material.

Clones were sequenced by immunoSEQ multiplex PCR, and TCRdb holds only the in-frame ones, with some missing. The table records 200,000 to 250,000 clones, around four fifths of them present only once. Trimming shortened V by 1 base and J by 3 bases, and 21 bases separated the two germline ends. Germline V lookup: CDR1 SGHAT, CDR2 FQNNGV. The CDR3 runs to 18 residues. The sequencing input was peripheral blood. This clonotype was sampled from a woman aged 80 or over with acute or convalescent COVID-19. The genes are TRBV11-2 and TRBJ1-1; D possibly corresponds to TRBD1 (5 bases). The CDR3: CASSLVGGYNRRDTEAFF. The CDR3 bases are TGTGCCAGCAGCTTAGTCGGGGGATACAATCGTAGGGACACTGAAGCTTTCTTT.